This TCR beta chain was identified in a study of T cell responses to AZD1222 COVID-19 vaccine. Findings and limits, study-wide: At baseline, seropositivity was found in only a handful of AZD1222 recipients. Once two AZD1222 doses were given, Spike-specific TCR breadth and depth went up.

The CDR3 runs to 13 residues. The V and J ends lost 0 bases and 11 bases respectively, with 14 bases between them. CDR1 and CDR2 (germline): SGDLS, YYNGEE. Measured with immunoSEQ multiplex PCR; TCRdb has only the in-frame clones, and not every one. The table shows around 200,000 clones, with just under 95% occurring only once. For this clone: Its cognate antigen is unknown.

The receptor was derived from an adult who received the MenACWY meningococcal vaccine as a control. The sample was peripheral blood, taken 28 days after the second dose of the MenACWY control vaccine. V and J are TRBV9 and TRBJ1-1; tentatively, D is TRBD1 (5 bases). CDR3 in DNA: TGTGCCAGCAGCGTAGGCGGGGGATTTGATGCTTTCTTT. Residues: CASSVGGGFDAFF. The full variable domain, completed using reference TRBV9 and TRBJ1-1, is DSGVTQTPKHLITATGQRVTLRCSPRSGDLSVYWYQQSLDQGLQFLIQYYNGEERAKGNILERFSAQQFPDLHSELNLSSLELGDSALYFCASSVGGGFDAFFGQGTRLTVV.